These 8 T cell receptor beta chains were sequenced from one sample in a study of T-cell reconstitution after alpha-beta-depleted transplantation in children. Unique molecular identifiers were incorporated into the prepared TCRbeta library. TCRdb re-called the PCR reads with MiXCR, one entry per CDR3 protein. The sample holds 200,000 to 300,000 distinct CDR3 sequences; around 12% are singletons and the top ten take roughly 2.8%. This material consisted of PBMCs from the stem cell graft donor, taken from the stem cell graft. These receptors all come from a human donor who donated a stem cell graft to a child with acute lymphoblastic leukemia.

This clonotype was recorded many times. This sequence joins TRBV9 and TRBJ2-7; D unclear. This CDR3 has 13 residues. Looked up from germline, CDR1 is SGDLS and CDR2 is YYNGEE. Trimming shortened V by 0 bases and J by 6 bases, and 10 bases separated the two germline ends. CDR3 amino acids: CASSVDGISEQYF. The CDR3 DNA reads as TGTGCCAGCAGCGTAGACGGTATAAGCGAGCAGTACTTC.

The sample holds a few counts of this clonotype. This sequence joins TRBV5-5 and TRBJ1-5; D call uncertain. Germline lookup yields CDR1 SGHKS and CDR2 YYEKEE (reference sequence). V lost 0 bases to trimming and J lost 2 bases, with 12 bases between them. This CDR3 has 16 residues. CDR3 bases: TGTGCCAGCAGCTTGGATGCTGGTGTAGGCAATCAGCCCCAGCATTTT. Its translation is CASSLDAGVGNQPQHF.

This clonotype was observed a few times. The chain employs TRBV5-6 and TRBJ2-7, with 7 bases fitting TRBD1. The CDR3 runs to 17 residues. Germline V lookup: CDR1 SGHDT, CDR2 YYEEEE. V lost 2 bases and J lost 2; bases outside the gene matches: 13. The CDR3 DNA reads as TGTGCCAGCAGCTTTGGGCAGTTTGGGACAGCGGCCTACGAGCAGTACTTC. Amino acids: CASSFGQFGTAAYEQYF.

This clonotype was recorded many times. This rearrangement joins TRBV5-1 to TRBJ1-5; tentatively, D is TRBD1 (6 bases). V lost 0 bases to trimming and J lost 8 bases, with 15 bases between them. CDR3 length equals 15 residues. Germline assignment: CDR1 SGHRS and CDR2 YFSETQ. DNA of the CDR3: TGCGCCAGCAGCTTGGCCGGACAGCCAAGCGAGCCCCAGCATTTT. It is translated as CASSLAGQPSEPQHF.

At least ten counts were recorded for this clonotype. The chain is built from TRBV12-3 or TRBV12-4 and TRBJ2-4, with 9 bases identical to TRBD1. This CDR3 has 12 amino acids. With 6 bases clipped from V and 13 bases from J, the junction kept 7 bases outside the gene matches. Here the CDR3 reads CASRTQGALQYF. The CDR3 region has the DNA TGTGCCAGCAGGACACAGGGGGCCCTGCAGTACTTC.

This clonotype was counted at least ten times. This chain joins TRBV11-3 and TRBJ2-1; 7 nucleotides line up with TRBD1. The germline V gene has CDR1 SGHNT and CDR2 YENEEA. J lost 6 bases, V lost 1 base, and 3 bases had no gene match. There are 14 residues in the CDR3. In DNA form, the CDR3 reads TGTGCCAGCAGCTTAGGGGACAGCGCCAATGAGCAGTTCTTC. Amino acids: CASSLGDSANEQFF.

The table lists this clonotype with a few counts. The V call is TRBV5-1, the J call TRBJ2-3; D gene unclear. Trimming took off 5 bases at V and 5 bases at J, with 12 bases between the two ends. This CDR3 comprises 13 residues. From germline, CDR1 is SGHRS and CDR2 YFSETQ. The CDR3 DNA follows: TGCGCCAGCAGGAATGAGGTTGGAGATACGCAGTATTTT. Residues: CASRNEVGDTQYF.

J is TRBJ2-2 and V is TRBV10-3, with 9 bases aligning to TRBD1. This CDR3 comprises 13 residues. The germline V gene encodes CDR1 ENHRY and CDR2 SYGVKD. The V and J ends lost 5 bases and 6 bases, in that order; junction bases with no gene match: 1. CDR3 bases: TGTGCCATCAGTTGGACAGGGGCCGGGGAGCTGTTTTTT. The encoded protein is CAISWTGAGELFF.